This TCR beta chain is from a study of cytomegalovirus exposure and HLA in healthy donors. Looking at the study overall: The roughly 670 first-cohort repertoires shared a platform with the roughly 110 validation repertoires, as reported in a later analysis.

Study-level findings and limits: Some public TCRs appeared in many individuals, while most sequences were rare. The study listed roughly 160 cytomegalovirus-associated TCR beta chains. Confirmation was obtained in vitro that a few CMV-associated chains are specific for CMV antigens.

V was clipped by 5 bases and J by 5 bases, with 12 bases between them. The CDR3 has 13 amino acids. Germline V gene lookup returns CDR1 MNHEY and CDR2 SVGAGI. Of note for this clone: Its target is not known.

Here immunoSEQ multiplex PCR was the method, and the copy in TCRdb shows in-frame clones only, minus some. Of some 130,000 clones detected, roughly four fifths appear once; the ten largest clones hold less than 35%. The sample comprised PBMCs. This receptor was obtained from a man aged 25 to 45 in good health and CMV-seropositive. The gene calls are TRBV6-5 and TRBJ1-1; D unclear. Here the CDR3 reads CASSNRGTTEAFF. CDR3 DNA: TGTGCCAGCAGTAACCGAGGTACTACTGAAGCTTTCTTT.